The clone carrying this T cell receptor (beta chain) was seen repeatedly, ten times or more. Individual cDNA molecules were tagged with unique molecular identifiers, the study reported. MiXCR, applied by TCRdb to the 5' RACE reads, yields one record per CDR3 protein. The table lists tens of thousands of distinct CDR3 sequences, 10% of them singletons. This entry is derived from a study of early T cells in non-severe SARS-CoV-2 infection. Trimming stripped 4 bases from V and 2 bases from J, with 13 bases between. The CDR3 has 14 residues. Germline CDR1 and CDR2: SGHRS and YFSETQ. The chain couples TRBV5-1 to TRBJ2-7; tentatively, D is TRBD1 (5 bases). The sequence was obtained from an adult who was a healthcare worker with PCR-confirmed SARS-CoV-2 infection or an uninfected control (not recorded which). The sample was whole blood, taken at baseline. The CDR3 nucleotides are TGCGCCAGCAGCAACCAGGGCCAGGCCTACGAGCAGTACTTC. Amino acid sequence: CASSNQGQAYEQYF.